One sample yielded the 21 T cell receptor beta chains listed below, sequenced in a study of blood T cell repertoires in COVID-19. The protocol was immunoSEQ multiplex PCR, while the TCRdb copy is restricted to in-frame clones and leaves out a portion. This sample has some 200,000 clones; roughly 81% occur once, and the top ten carry approximately 12%. Specimen: peripheral blood. These receptors were taken from a woman older than 75 with COVID-19, enrolled during active disease.

This rearrangement joins TRBV6-5 to TRBJ1-1; D is possibly TRBD1 (5 bases). With 7 bases removed from V and 5 bases from J, the gap between germline ends came to 17 bases. The CDR3 loop spans 14 amino acids. CDR1 MNHEY and CDR2 SVGAGI come from the germline V gene. The CDR3 DNA reads as TGTGCCAGCACAAGTGGAAGGGGATGGACTGAAGCTTTCTTT. Its protein is CASTSGRGWTEAFF.

V usage is TRBV7-2 and J usage is TRBJ1-2, with unresolved D. CDR3 size: 16 residues. Trimming stripped 5 bases from V and 0 bases from J, with 16 bases between. Germline V lookup: CDR1 SGHTA, CDR2 FQGNSA. This chain's CDR3 is CASSAHGGQPNYGYTF. Written as DNA, the CDR3 is TGTGCCAGCAGCGCTCATGGCGGGCAGCCTAACTATGGCTACACCTTC.

This clone showed up many times. V usage is TRBV6-1 and J usage is TRBJ2-7; TRBD1 matches 10 bases. The V gene's germline CDR1 is MNHNS and CDR2 SASEGT. Unmatched junction bases numbered 5, after V lost 3 bases and J lost 3 bases. The CDR3 runs to 15 residues. CDR3 loop: CASSDPGQGLYEQYF. In nucleotides, the CDR3 is TGTGCCAGCAGTGACCCGGGACAGGGGCTCTACGAGCAGTACTTC.

The rearrangement links TRBV29-1 to TRBJ2-1, with 8 bases fitting TRBD1. The V segment lost 2 bases and the J segment 12 bases; nucleotides outside the gene matches: 3. The CDR3 contains 11 residues. The V gene's germline CDR1 is SQVTM and CDR2 ANQGSEA. The CDR3 DNA reads as TGCAGCGTTGAATTGGGGACAGGGCAGTTCTTC. Translation gives CSVELGTGQFF.

The chain links TRBV7-2 to TRBJ2-1; 9 bases are a match to TRBD2. The V gene's germline CDR1 is SGHTA and CDR2 FQGNSA. There are 15 residues in the CDR3. Trimming took 2 bases from V and 10 from J; bases not matched to a gene: 9. CDR3 region: CASSLRGGAYGEQFF. DNA for the CDR3: TGTGCCAGCAGCTTACGCGGGGGGGCTTATGGAGAGCAGTTCTTC.

The J gene is TRBJ2-3, the V gene TRBV27; 9 bases line up with TRBD2. CDR1 is MNHEY, CDR2 SMNVEV, per germline (reference sequence). This CDR3 comprises 14 residues. The junction had 5 bases not matched to a gene; V was cut back by 6 bases and J by 4 bases. CDR3 sequence: CASRIAGVADTQYF. The CDR3 nucleotides are TGTGCCAGCAGGATAGCGGGAGTGGCAGATACGCAGTATTTT.

The chain links TRBV28 to TRBJ1-1; D unresolved. Looked up from germline, CDR1 is MDHEN and CDR2 is SYDVKM. This CDR3 comprises 12 residues. V lost 5 bases and J 7 bases, leaving 11 bases between the germline ends. Written as DNA, the CDR3 is TGTGCCAGCAGTCCCAGGTTCTATGAAGCTTTCTTT. It specifies CASSPRFYEAFF.

The chain is built from TRBV30 and TRBJ2-7; D may be TRBD2 (5 bases). This CDR3 comprises 15 residues. The V and J ends lost 3 bases and 2 bases respectively, with 17 bases between them. The germline V gene encodes CDR1 GTSNPN and CDR2 SVGIG (reference sequence). The CDR3 reads CAWRSGSGRTYEQYF. In DNA form, the CDR3 reads TGTGCCTGGAGGTCAGGCAGCGGCCGAACCTACGAGCAGTACTTC.

This sequence joins TRBV10-3 and TRBJ2-1, with D possibly being TRBD2 (6 bases). The CDR3 contains 13 residues. Germline V gene sequence: CDR1 ENHRY, CDR2 SYGVKD. V dropped 7 bases and J dropped 7 bases, with 14 bases sitting between them. This chain's CDR3 is CAITDGTPNEQFF. The CDR3 nucleotides read TGTGCCATCACCGACGGGACTCCTAATGAGCAGTTCTTC.

The rearrangement links TRBV27 to TRBJ1-6, with D perhaps matching TRBD1 (6 bases). The CDR3 covers 13 residues. Germline V CDR1 and CDR2: MNHEY, SMNVEV (reference sequence). V lost 2 bases to trimming and J lost 13 bases, with 12 bases between them. The CDR3 region is CASSLNQGTPLHF. The CDR3 nucleotides read TGTGCCAGCAGTTTAAATCAGGGGACCCCCCTCCACTTT.

CDR3 sequence: CASSPGTGVHYGYTF. The CDR3 DNA is TGTGCCAGCAGCCCCGGGACAGGGGTGCACTATGGCTACACCTTC. The chain is built from TRBV28 and TRBJ1-2; TRBD1 matches 10 bases. Losses at the gene ends were 6 bases for V and 3 bases for J; bases not matched to a gene: 7. The CDR3 has 15 amino acids. Germline V gene lookup returns CDR1 MDHEN and CDR2 SYDVKM.

The CDR3 nucleotides read TGTGCCAGCAGTTTATCGACAGGGATGCCCGGGGAGCTGTTTTTT. This codes for CASSLSTGMPGELFF. The chain carries TRBV27 and TRBJ2-2; 7 positions match TRBD1. J lost 6 bases, V lost 0 bases, and 4 bases had no gene match. There are 15 residues in the CDR3. Germline V gives CDR1 MNHEY, CDR2 SMNVEV (reference sequence).

The chain recombines TRBV19 with TRBJ1-4, with 8 nucleotides matching TRBD1. The length of the CDR3 is 15 residues. V shed 4 bases and J 8 bases; nucleotides not matched to a gene: 9. Germline-derived CDR1 and CDR2 are LNHDA and SQIVND (reference sequence). The CDR3 sequence is CASSRKDRGGEKLFF. CDR3 DNA: TGTGCCAGTAGTAGAAAAGACAGGGGTGGGGAAAAACTGTTTTTT.

The V gene is TRBV7-9, the J gene TRBJ2-7; D perhaps matches TRBD1 (7 bases). CDR1 SEHNR and CDR2 FQNEAQ come from the germline V gene (reference sequence). Trimming took 1 base from V and 0 from J, leaving 16 bases between them. The CDR3 extends over 17 amino acids. In nucleotides, the CDR3 is TGTGCCAGCAGCTTAGAGGGCGGGACAGTGAGCTCCTACGAGCAGTACTTC. This codes for CASSLEGGTVSSYEQYF.

The chain employs TRBV19 and TRBJ2-1; 10 bases agree with TRBD2. V was clipped by 8 bases and J by 5 bases; unmatched bases: 12. This CDR3 has 16 residues. Germline V gene lookup returns CDR1 LNHDA and CDR2 SQIVND (reference sequence). In DNA form, the CDR3 reads TGTGCCAGTGGGGATAGCGGGAGGTTTGTCCACAATGAGCAGTTCTTC. As protein: CASGDSGRFVHNEQFF.

The chain carries TRBV5-1 and TRBJ2-5; D is unresolved. The CDR3 length is 14 residues. Germline V lookup: CDR1 SGHRS, CDR2 YFSETQ. Trimming cost V 4 bases and J 0 bases, with 10 bases left between them. CDR3 coding DNA: TGCGCCAGCAGCCGAGACAATTACCAAGAGACCCAGTACTTC. Residues: CASSRDNYQETQYF.

The chain employs TRBV7-2 and TRBJ2-7, with 9 nucleotides matching TRBD1. Germline V gives CDR1 SGHTA, CDR2 FQGNSA. The CDR3 is 17 amino acids. V lost 5 bases to trimming and J lost 5 bases; unmatched junction nucleotides: 16. This CDR3 is CASSGRTGGALFHEQYF. The CDR3 nucleotides are TGTGCCAGCAGCGGACGAACAGGGGGCGCTTTATTCCACGAGCAGTACTTC.

V gene TRBV6-2 or TRBV6-3 combines with J gene TRBJ2-1, with 7 nucleotides matching TRBD2. V trimming: 4 bases; J trimming: 9 bases; junction bases outside the gene matches: 6. This CDR3 region has 13 residues. The germline gives CDR1 MNHEY, CDR2 SVGEGT. The CDR3 DNA follows: TGTGCCAGCAGTTTGTGGACTAGTAGTGAGCAGTTCTTC. Its translation is CASSLWTSSEQFF.

The genes are TRBV4-1 and TRBJ1-2; the D is unclear. The ends were cut back, 4 bases at V and 3 bases at J, with 21 bases in the middle. The CDR3 length is 17 residues. In germline, CDR1 is MGHRA, CDR2 YSYEKL. The CDR3 DNA follows: TGCGCCAGCAGCCTAATTGGGAGTCAACGGATTCACTATGGCTACACCTTC. This encodes CASSLIGSQRIHYGYTF.

This clone came up once. The chain links TRBV27 to TRBJ1-1, with 7 bases matching TRBD1. Germline lookup yields CDR1 MNHEY and CDR2 SMNVEV (reference sequence). The trim removed 6 bases at V and 1 base at J, leaving 14 bases unmatched. This CDR3 has 17 amino acids. The CDR3 here is CASSGYDRATRNTEAFF. The CDR3 nucleotides are TGTGCCAGCAGCGGGTATGACAGGGCAACTCGGAACACTGAAGCTTTCTTT.

V gene TRBV6-5 combines with J gene TRBJ1-4, with 7 bases fitting TRBD1. The germline V gene encodes CDR1 MNHEY and CDR2 SVGAGI. V trimming: 8 bases; J trimming: 4 bases; junction bases outside the gene matches: 4. The CDR3 is 13 residues long. CDR3: CASEGANNEKLFF. CDR3 bases: TGTGCCAGCGAGGGGGCTAATAATGAAAAACTGTTTTTT.